The next 23 T cell receptor beta chains were all read from a single sample in a study of Ad26.COV2.S vaccination and SARS-CoV-2 variants. Data came from immunoSEQ multiplex PCR; TCRdb stores just in-frame clones and leaves some out. The data contain some 480,000 clones, around nine tenths of them seen just once; the ten biggest clones take up about 13%. Treatment indicated: over 15 received Ad26.COV2.S at low or high dose, single or two shots; 5 received placebo; per-sample allocation not given. Material that was analyzed had been drawn on day 63 after the first vaccine or placebo injection. The sample was peripheral blood, taken in a trial of Ad26.COV2.S vaccine versus placebo. The receptors here all came from a person between 18 and 59 years old who received the Ad26.COV2.S COVID-19 vaccine or a placebo.

V gene TRBV7-2 combines with J gene TRBJ1-4; 10 nucleotides line up with TRBD1. CDR3 length equals 16 residues. CDR1 is SGHTA and CDR2 is FQGNSA in the germline V gene. V gave up 0 bases and J gave up 8 bases; unmatched junction bases: 6. The CDR3 DNA is TGTGCCAGCAGCTTAGCGCTCGAGACAGGGGGCGAAAAACTGTTTTTT. Protein product: CASSLALETGGEKLFF.

The V gene is TRBV28, the J gene TRBJ1-1, with a tentative D call TRBD1 (5 bases). The CDR3 consists of 14 residues. V shed 3 bases and J shed 6 bases, with 14 bases lying between them. The V gene's germline CDR1 is MDHEN and CDR2 SYDVKM. CDR3 sequence (DNA): TGTGCCAGCAGTTTTCTAGGGACCGCGGCTGAAGCTTTCTTT. This sequence encodes CASSFLGTAAEAFF.

This rearrangement joins TRBV6-5 to TRBJ2-7; weak D call: TRBD2 (5 bases). CDR1 is MNHEY and CDR2 is SVGAGI in the germline V gene. V lost 0 bases and J 1 base, leaving 13 bases between the germline ends. This CDR3 region has 16 residues. CDR3 in amino acids: CASSYSTLAGSYEQYF. The DNA for the CDR3 is TGTGCCAGCAGTTACTCGACCCTAGCTGGGTCCTACGAGCAGTACTTC.

The V call is TRBV11-3, the J call TRBJ2-3, with 7 bases that match TRBD2. The CDR3 has 16 residues. V was pared by 1 base and J by 4 bases, with 8 bases of the junction left unmatched. CDR1 and CDR2 from the germline V gene are SGHNT and YENEEA. The DNA for the CDR3 is TGTGCCAGCAGCTTAGGTTTTGCCCGGGAGGCAGATACGCAGTATTTT. Its translation: CASSLGFAREADTQYF.

This clone is a singleton in its sample. The rearrangement uses TRBV6-1 and TRBJ2-1; the match to TRBD1 covers 9 bases. Trimming removed 2 bases from V and 6 bases from J; junction bases left unmatched: 17. The CDR3 is 19 residues long. The germline CDR1 and CDR2 sequences are MNHNS and SASEGT. The CDR3 nucleotides are TGTGCCAGCAGTGAAAGGGACCTGCTGCGCGGGACAGGGTTCAATGAGCAGTTCTTC. Protein: CASSERDLLRGTGFNEQFF.

The chain recombines TRBV10-3 with TRBJ2-3, with TRBD1 matching 9 bases. CDR1 and CDR2 from the germline V gene are ENHRY and SYGVKD. The trim removed 7 bases at V and 6 bases at J, leaving 2 bases unmatched. The CDR3 is made up of 12 amino acids. CDR3 nucleotide sequence: TGTGCCATCATTGGACAGGGGGATACGCAGTATTTT. Translated: CAIIGQGDTQYF.

The J gene is TRBJ2-3, the V gene TRBV5-1; D is perhaps TRBD1 (6 bases). The CDR3 runs 17 residues. V lost 0 bases and J 1 base, leaving 15 bases between the germline ends. The germline V gene encodes CDR1 SGHRS and CDR2 YFSETQ. The CDR3 spells CASSLVPTGIGTDTQYF. The CDR3 region has the DNA TGCGCCAGCAGCTTGGTTCCCACAGGGATTGGCACAGATACGCAGTATTTT.

The chain recombines TRBV3-1 (or the pseudogene TRBV3-2) with TRBJ1-2; maybe TRBD1 (5 bases). The length of the CDR3 is 15 residues. Germline loops: CDR1 LGHDT, CDR2 YNNKEL (reference sequence). Trimming stripped 2 bases from V and 8 bases from J, with 18 bases between. In DNA, the CDR3 is TGTGCCAGCAGCCAAAACCCGGGGGTGGGAGGAGGCTACACCTTC. It specifies CASSQNPGVGGGYTF.

The table lists this clone with a few counts. The chain has TRBV30 and TRBJ2-7, with a tentative D call TRBD1 (5 bases). The V gene lost 3 bases and the J gene lost 2 bases, with 8 bases spanning the gap. The CDR3 has 12 amino acids. The germline CDR1 and CDR2 sequences are GTSNPN and SVGIG (reference sequence). CDR3 nucleotides: TGTGCCTGGAGGAAGGGGACCTACGAGCAGTACTTC. Its protein is CAWRKGTYEQYF.

The V gene is TRBV4-2, the J gene TRBJ1-4, with no clear D. Trimming removed 0 bases at V and 4 bases at J, with 12 bases between. Germline CDR1 reads LGHNA; CDR2 reads YNFKEQ. The CDR3 runs to 16 residues. The CDR3 sequence is CASSQEGGSLNEKLFF. CDR3 DNA: TGTGCCAGCAGCCAAGAGGGCGGGAGTCTTAATGAAAAACTGTTTTTT.

The CDR3 region is CASSFRKGTAVFGNTIYF. CDR3 DNA sequence: TGTGCCAGCAGTTTTAGGAAGGGGACAGCGGTCTTTGGAAACACCATATATTTT. The chain couples TRBV28 to TRBJ1-3, with TRBD1 matching over 7 bases. The CDR3 is 18 amino acids. The germline CDR1 and CDR2 sequences are MDHEN and SYDVKM. The V segment lost 3 bases and the J segment 3 bases; nucleotides outside the gene matches: 14.

Only a few counts were recorded for this clone. The chain carries TRBV28 and TRBJ2-1; 7 bases align to TRBD1. The V and J ends lost 2 bases and 1 base, in that order; junction bases with no gene match: 2. In germline, CDR1 is MDHEN, CDR2 SYDVKM. This CDR3 region has 15 residues. The CDR3 nucleotides are TGTGCCAGCAGTTTAGACAGGGCTTCCTACAATGAGCAGTTCTTC. Translating gives CASSLDRASYNEQFF. Complete variable domain (other parts from reference TRBV28 and TRBJ2-1): DVKVTQSSRYLVKRTGEKVFLECVQDMDHENMFWYRQDPGLGLRLIYFSYDVKMKEKGDIPEGYSVSREKKERFSLILESASTNQTSMYLCASSLDRASYNEQFFGPGTRLTVL.

The chain recombines TRBV10-3 with TRBJ2-7; the D is unclear. This CDR3 is built from 13 residues. V dropped 7 bases and J dropped 3 bases, with 13 bases sitting between them. Per the germline V gene, CDR1 is ENHRY and CDR2 is SYGVKD. The CDR3 is CAITAQLGYEQYF. The CDR3 region has the DNA TGTGCCATCACGGCGCAGCTAGGCTACGAGCAGTACTTC.

This chain uses TRBV28 with TRBJ2-5; 7 nucleotides match TRBD1. The length of the CDR3 is 14 residues. V lost 6 bases and J lost 5; bases outside the gene matches: 9. Germline V CDR1 and CDR2: MDHEN, SYDVKM. This chain's CDR3 is CASRLTGREETQYF. DNA of the CDR3: TGTGCCAGCAGACTGACAGGGCGAGAGGAGACCCAGTACTTC.

This clone was counted only a few times. V and J are TRBV28 and TRBJ1-3, with D perhaps matching TRBD1 (5 bases). Germline CDR1 and CDR2: MDHEN and SYDVKM. V gave up 5 bases and J gave up 3 bases, with 8 bases separating them. This CDR3 comprises 13 residues. The CDR3 nucleotides are TGTGCCAGCAGTGGGGGAGGTGGAAACACCATATATTTT. It encodes CASSGGGGNTIYF.

The CDR3: CAIRGTTDNEKLFF. The CDR3 bases are TGTGCCATCAGGGGGACGACGGATAATGAAAAACTGTTTTTT. The chain links TRBV10-3 to TRBJ1-4; D is perhaps TRBD1 (5 bases). Looked up from germline, CDR1 is ENHRY and CDR2 is SYGVKD. The CDR3 extends over 14 amino acids. V was clipped by 6 bases and J by 4 bases, with 12 bases between them.

This clone was observed a single time. The rearrangement links TRBV5-1 to TRBJ2-2; D might be TRBD1 (6 bases). From germline, CDR1 is SGHRS and CDR2 YFSETQ. This CDR3 is built from 16 residues. V shed 0 bases and J shed 7 bases, with 16 bases lying between them. The CDR3, as DNA: TGCGCCAGCAGCTTGGGAAACAGGGTCCGGGGCGGGGAGCTGTTTTTT. It yields the protein CASSLGNRVRGGELFF.

This clone was detected only once. This rearrangement joins TRBV6-2 or TRBV6-3 to TRBJ2-7, with a weak D call TRBD1 (5 bases). V lost 2 bases, J lost 3 bases, and 11 bases lay in between. Looked up from germline, CDR1 is MNHEY and CDR2 is SVGEGT. The CDR3 covers 14 residues. The CDR3 sequence: CASSYGQGNYEQYF. The CDR3, as DNA: TGTGCCAGCAGTTACGGGCAGGGAAACTACGAGCAGTACTTC.

The count of this clone is one. The chain links TRBV4-3 to TRBJ1-1; D is undetermined. There are 15 residues in the CDR3. Germline V gene sequence: CDR1 LGHNA, CDR2 YSLEER. V dropped 1 base and J dropped 5 bases, with 14 bases sitting between them. CDR3 region: CASSQAGFGWTEAFF. CDR3 DNA sequence: TGCGCCAGCAGCCAAGCTGGGTTCGGGTGGACTGAAGCTTTCTTT.

This chain joins TRBV28 and TRBJ1-1, with a weak D call TRBD1 (6 bases). Trimming left V 2 bases short and J 5 bases short, with 9 bases between. CDR3 length: 13 residues. Germline V gene sequence: CDR1 MDHEN, CDR2 SYDVKM. The chain's CDR3 is CASSLAGETEAFF. The CDR3 nucleotides read TGTGCCAGCAGTTTAGCAGGGGAGACTGAAGCTTTCTTT.

The chain has TRBV6-2 or TRBV6-3 and TRBJ2-7; D remains unclear. This CDR3 comprises 15 residues. From germline, CDR1 is MNHEY and CDR2 SVGEGT. V gave up 4 bases and J gave up 1 base, with 14 bases separating them. Here the CDR3 DNA reads TGTGCCAGCAGTTCCCCGACCGAGTCGTCCTACGAGCAGTACTTC. Protein: CASSSPTESSYEQYF.

The V gene is TRBV5-1, the J gene TRBJ2-1; 7 nucleotides agree with TRBD2. In germline, CDR1 is SGHRS, CDR2 YFSETQ. V shed 1 base, J shed 9 bases, and the junction held 1 base outside the gene matches. The CDR3 spans 12 residues. CDR3 residues: CASSLPGGEQFF. CDR3 DNA sequence: TGCGCCAGCAGCTTGCCGGGGGGTGAGCAGTTCTTC.

The genes are TRBV6-5 and TRBJ2-1; TRBD2 might be the D (5 bases). In germline, CDR1 is MNHEY, CDR2 SVGAGI. Trimming took off 8 bases at V and 6 bases at J, with 5 bases between the two ends. The CDR3 covers 10 residues. CDR3 loop: CASRGNEQFF. The CDR3 region has the DNA TGTGCCAGCCGGGGCAATGAGCAGTTCTTC.